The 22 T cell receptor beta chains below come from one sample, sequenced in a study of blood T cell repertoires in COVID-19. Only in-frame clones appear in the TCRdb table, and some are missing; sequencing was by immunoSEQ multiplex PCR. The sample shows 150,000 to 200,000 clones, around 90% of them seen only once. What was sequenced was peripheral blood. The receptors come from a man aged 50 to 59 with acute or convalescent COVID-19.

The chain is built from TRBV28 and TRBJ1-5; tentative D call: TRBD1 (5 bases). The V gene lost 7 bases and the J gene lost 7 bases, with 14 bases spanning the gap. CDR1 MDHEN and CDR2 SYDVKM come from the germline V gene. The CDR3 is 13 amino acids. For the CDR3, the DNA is TGTGCCAGCACCGGCGGGGGTTGGCAGCCCCAGCATTTT. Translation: CASTGGGWQPQHF.

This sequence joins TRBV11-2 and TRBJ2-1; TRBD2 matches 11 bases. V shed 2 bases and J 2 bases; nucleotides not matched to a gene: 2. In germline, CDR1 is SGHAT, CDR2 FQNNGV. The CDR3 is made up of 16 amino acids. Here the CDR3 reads CASSLLAGGTYNEQFF. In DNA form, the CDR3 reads TGTGCCAGCAGCTTACTAGCGGGAGGAACCTACAATGAGCAGTTCTTC.

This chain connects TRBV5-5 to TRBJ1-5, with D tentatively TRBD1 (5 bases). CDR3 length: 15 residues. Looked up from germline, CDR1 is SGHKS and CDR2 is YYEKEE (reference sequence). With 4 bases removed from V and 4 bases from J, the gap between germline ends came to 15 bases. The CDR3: CASSIQGGPNQPQHF. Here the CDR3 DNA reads TGTGCCAGCAGCATTCAGGGAGGTCCAAATCAGCCCCAGCATTTT.

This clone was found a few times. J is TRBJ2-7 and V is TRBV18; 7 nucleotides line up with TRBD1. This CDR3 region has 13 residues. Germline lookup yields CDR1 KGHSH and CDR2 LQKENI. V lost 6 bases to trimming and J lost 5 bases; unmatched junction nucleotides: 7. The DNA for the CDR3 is TGTGCCAGCTCCCAGGGGGTGGCGGACGAGCAGTACTTC. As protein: CASSQGVADEQYF. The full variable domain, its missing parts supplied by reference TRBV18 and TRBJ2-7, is NAGVMQNPRHLVRRRGQEARLRCSPMKGHSHVYWYRQLPEEGLKFMVYLQKENIIDESGMPKERFSAEFPKEGPSILRIQQVVRGDSAAYFCASSQGVADEQYFGPGTRLTVT.

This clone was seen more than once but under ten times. CDR3 sequence reads: CASSAPGQVVYGYTF. The CDR3, as DNA: TGTGCCAGTAGCGCCCCGGGACAGGTGGTTTATGGCTACACCTTC. The V and J genes are TRBV19 and TRBJ1-2, with 8 positions matching TRBD1. The CDR3 contains 15 residues. The V gene end was trimmed by 6 bases and the J gene end by 5 bases; junction bases not matched to a gene: 11. Germline values: CDR1 LNHDA, CDR2 SQIVND (reference sequence).

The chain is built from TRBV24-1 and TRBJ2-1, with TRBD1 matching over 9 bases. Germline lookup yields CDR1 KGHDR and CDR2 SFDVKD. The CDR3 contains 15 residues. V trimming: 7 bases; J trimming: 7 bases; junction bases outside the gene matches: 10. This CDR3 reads CATSPGQGIQNEQFF. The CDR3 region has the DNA TGTGCCACCAGCCCAGGACAGGGGATACAGAATGAGCAGTTCTTC.

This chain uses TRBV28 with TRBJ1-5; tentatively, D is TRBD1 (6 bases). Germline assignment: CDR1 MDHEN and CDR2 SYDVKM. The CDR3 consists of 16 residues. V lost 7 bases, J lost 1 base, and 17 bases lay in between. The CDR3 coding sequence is TGTGCCAGCATCGCGACGTGGGGGACAAGCAATCAGCCCCAGCATTTT. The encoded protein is CASIATWGTSNQPQHF.

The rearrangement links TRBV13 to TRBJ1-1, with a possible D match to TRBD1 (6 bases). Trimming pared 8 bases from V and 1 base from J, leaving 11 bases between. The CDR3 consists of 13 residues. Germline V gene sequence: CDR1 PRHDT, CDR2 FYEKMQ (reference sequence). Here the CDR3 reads CASLRGGNTEAFF. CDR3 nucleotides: TGTGCCAGCCTTAGGGGGGGGAACACTGAAGCTTTCTTT.

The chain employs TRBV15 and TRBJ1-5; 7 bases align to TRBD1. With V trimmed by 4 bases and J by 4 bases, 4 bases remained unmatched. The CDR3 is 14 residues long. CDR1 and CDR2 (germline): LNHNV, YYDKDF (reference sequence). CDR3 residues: CATSIRQGNQPQHF. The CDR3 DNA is TGTGCCACCAGCATAAGACAGGGTAATCAGCCCCAGCATTTT.

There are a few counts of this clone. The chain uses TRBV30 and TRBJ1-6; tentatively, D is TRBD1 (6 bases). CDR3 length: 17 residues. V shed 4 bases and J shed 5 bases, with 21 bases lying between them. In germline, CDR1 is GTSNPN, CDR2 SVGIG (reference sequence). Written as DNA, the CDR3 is TGTGCCTGGAATGGATGGGGGGGGGACATCAATAATTCACCCCTCCACTTT. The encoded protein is CAWNGWGGDINNSPLHF.

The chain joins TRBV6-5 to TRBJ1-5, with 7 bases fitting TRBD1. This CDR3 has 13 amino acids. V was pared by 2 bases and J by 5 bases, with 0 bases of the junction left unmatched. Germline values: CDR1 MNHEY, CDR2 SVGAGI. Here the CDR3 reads CASSYGTDQPQHF. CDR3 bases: TGTGCCAGCAGTTACGGGACAGATCAGCCCCAGCATTTT.

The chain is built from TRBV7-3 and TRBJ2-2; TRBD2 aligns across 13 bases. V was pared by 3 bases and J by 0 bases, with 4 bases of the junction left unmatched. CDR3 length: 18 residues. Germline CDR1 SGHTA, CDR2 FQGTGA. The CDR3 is CASSLSGLAGSNTGELFF. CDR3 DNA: TGTGCCAGCAGCTTGTCGGGACTAGCGGGGTCGAACACCGGGGAGCTGTTTTTT.

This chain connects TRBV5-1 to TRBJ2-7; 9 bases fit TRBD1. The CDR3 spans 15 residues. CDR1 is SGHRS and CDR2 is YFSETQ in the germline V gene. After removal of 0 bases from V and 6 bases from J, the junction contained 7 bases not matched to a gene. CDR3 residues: CASSLGQGDGAEQYV. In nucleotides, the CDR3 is TGCGCCAGCAGCTTGGGACAGGGGGACGGAGCCGAGCAGTACGTC.

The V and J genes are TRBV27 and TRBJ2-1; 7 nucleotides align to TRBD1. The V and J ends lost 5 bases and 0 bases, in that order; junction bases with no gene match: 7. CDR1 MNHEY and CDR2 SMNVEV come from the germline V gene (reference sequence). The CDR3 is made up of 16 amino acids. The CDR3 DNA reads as TGTGCCAGCAGTCTGCTACAGGGGACCTCCTACAATGAGCAGTTCTTC. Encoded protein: CASSLLQGTSYNEQFF.

CDR3 residues: CATSRAGTAFYNEQFF. The CDR3 nucleotides read TGTGCCACCAGCAGAGCCGGGACAGCCTTCTACAATGAGCAGTTCTTC. V usage is TRBV15 and J usage is TRBJ2-1, with TRBD1 matching over 7 bases. Per the germline V gene, CDR1 is LNHNV and CDR2 is YYDKDF (reference sequence). This CDR3 is built from 16 residues. Trimming removed 1 base from V and 3 bases from J; junction bases left unmatched: 6.

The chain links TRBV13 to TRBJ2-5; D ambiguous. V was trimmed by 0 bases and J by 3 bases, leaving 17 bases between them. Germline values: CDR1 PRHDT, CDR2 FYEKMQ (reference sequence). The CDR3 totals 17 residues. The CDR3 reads CASSLGTGSLGKETQYF. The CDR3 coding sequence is TGTGCCAGCAGCTTAGGGACCGGGTCGCTCGGCAAAGAGACCCAGTACTTC.

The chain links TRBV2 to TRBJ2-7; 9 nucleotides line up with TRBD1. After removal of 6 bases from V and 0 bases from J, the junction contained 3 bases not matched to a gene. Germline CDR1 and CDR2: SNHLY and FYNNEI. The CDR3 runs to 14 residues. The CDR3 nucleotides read TGTGCCAGCAGCGTGGGACAGGGCTCCTACGAGCAGTACTTC. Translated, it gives CASSVGQGSYEQYF.

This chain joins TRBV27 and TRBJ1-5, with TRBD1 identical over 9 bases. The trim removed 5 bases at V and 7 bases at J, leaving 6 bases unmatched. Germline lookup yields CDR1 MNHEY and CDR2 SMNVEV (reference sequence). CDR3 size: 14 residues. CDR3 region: CASSPGTGNQPQHF. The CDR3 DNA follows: TGTGCCAGCAGTCCCGGGACAGGGAACCAGCCCCAGCATTTT.

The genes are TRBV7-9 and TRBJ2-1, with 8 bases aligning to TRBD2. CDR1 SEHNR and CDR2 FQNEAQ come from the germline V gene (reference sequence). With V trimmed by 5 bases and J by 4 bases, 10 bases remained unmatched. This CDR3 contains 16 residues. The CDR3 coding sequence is TGTGCCAGCAGCCCGGAGGGCGGGAGGCGGTACAATGAGCAGTTCTTC. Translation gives CASSPEGGRRYNEQFF.

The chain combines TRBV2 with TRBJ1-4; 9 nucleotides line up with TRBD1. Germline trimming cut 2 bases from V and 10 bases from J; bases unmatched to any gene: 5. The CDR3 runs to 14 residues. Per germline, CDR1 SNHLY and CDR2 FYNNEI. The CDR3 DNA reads TGTGCCAGCAGTGAAATGGGACAGGGCGGAAAACTGTTTTTT. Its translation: CASSEMGQGGKLFF.

Here the CDR3 DNA reads TGTGCCAGCAGTGAAGTCAGGGCTGGTGGCTACACCTTC. It encodes CASSEVRAGGYTF. J is TRBJ1-2 and V is TRBV2; D possibly corresponds to TRBD1 (5 bases). The germline gives CDR1 SNHLY, CDR2 FYNNEI. Trimming removed 1 base from V and 7 bases from J, with 10 bases in between. The CDR3 runs 13 residues.

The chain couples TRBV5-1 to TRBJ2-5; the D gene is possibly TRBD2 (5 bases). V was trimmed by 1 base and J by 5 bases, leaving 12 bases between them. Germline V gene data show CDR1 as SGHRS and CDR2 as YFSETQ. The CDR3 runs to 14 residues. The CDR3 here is CASSLMSGMETQYF. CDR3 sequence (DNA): TGCGCCAGCAGCTTGATGTCGGGAATGGAGACCCAGTACTTC.